Listed below are T cell receptor beta chains from one sample, sequenced in a study of chemoradiotherapy in HPV16-positive cancers. The protocol was immunoSEQ multiplex PCR, while the TCRdb copy is restricted to in-frame clones and leaves out a portion. Of about 7,900 clones detected, around 82% appear once; the ten largest clones hold 1.9%. The material was obtained from a patient who underwent chemoradiotherapy. The receptors originated from a human donor with HPV-associated anogenital cancer. CDR3s include the opening cysteine and the closing phenylalanine or tryptophan. D genes are given only for firm matches.

D gene: TRBD2
V gene: TRBV5-1
J gene: TRBJ2-3
CDR3 protein: CASTSGGAGDTQYF

D gene: TRBD1
V gene: TRBV7-9
J gene: TRBJ2-2
CDR3 protein: CASSSIQGERTGELFF

D gene: .
V gene: TRBV9
J gene: TRBJ2-3
CDR3 protein: CASSEGGHPKDTQYF

D gene: TRBD1
V gene: TRBV6-6
J gene: TRBJ1-1
CDR3 protein: CASSSDRETEAFF

D gene: .
V gene: TRBV2
J gene: TRBJ2-1
CDR3 protein: CASTWGGIGSSSYNEQFF

D gene: .
V gene: TRBV27
J gene: TRBJ1-2
CDR3 protein: CASSLTEGRYGYTF

D gene: .
V gene: TRBV9
J gene: TRBJ1-4
CDR3 protein: CASSVGTLNEKLFF

D gene: .
V gene: TRBV25-1
J gene: TRBJ2-5
CDR3 protein: CASSGAIETQYF

D gene: TRBD2
V gene: TRBV28
J gene: TRBJ2-7
CDR3 protein: CVSESSGTYEQYF

D gene: TRBD2
V gene: TRBV2
J gene: TRBJ2-1
CDR3 protein: CASRTSGRNEQFF

D gene: TRBD2
V gene: TRBV19
J gene: TRBJ2-1
CDR3 protein: CASFDPRGSGYEQFF

D gene: .
V gene: TRBV5-1
J gene: TRBJ1-1
CDR3 protein: CASSLGRGSGEAFF

D gene: TRBD2
V gene: TRBV5-1
J gene: TRBJ2-5
CDR3 protein: CASSPSGSQETQYF

D gene: TRBD2
V gene: TRBV2
J gene: TRBJ2-5
CDR3 protein: CATSPFRGRDETQYF

D gene: .
V gene: TRBV6-1
J gene: TRBJ1-1
CDR3 protein: CASYFLGEAFF

D gene: TRBD2
V gene: TRBV19
J gene: TRBJ2-6
CDR3 protein: CASSISRGLRAPGANVLTF

D gene: .
V gene: TRBV7-9
J gene: TRBJ2-1
CDR3 protein: CASSQGSNEQFF

D gene: .
V gene: TRBV4-1
J gene: TRBJ2-2
CDR3 protein: CASSQVSSGIGELFF

D gene: TRBD1
V gene: TRBV11-2
J gene: TRBJ2-7
CDR3 protein: CASSPRQGSEEQYF

D gene: .
V gene: TRBV6-1
J gene: TRBJ2-2
CDR3 protein: CASSEARLGANTGELFF

D gene: .
V gene: TRBV29-1
J gene: TRBJ1-2
CDR3 protein: CSVTPVRDGYTF

D gene: .
V gene: TRBV9
J gene: TRBJ2-2
CDR3 protein: CASSGEGAHTGELFF

D gene: .
V gene: TRBV4-1
J gene: TRBJ2-2
CDR3 protein: CASSPKGTRGNGTGELFF

D gene: TRBD2
V gene: TRBV6-1
J gene: TRBJ2-4
CDR3 protein: CASKGSGGPKNIQYF

D gene: .
V gene: TRBV4-1
J gene: TRBJ2-4
CDR3 protein: CASSQVDVGHIQYF

D gene: TRBD1
V gene: TRBV15
J gene: TRBJ1-1
CDR3 protein: CATSRAGQVTVEAFF

D gene: TRBD2
V gene: TRBV7-8
J gene: TRBJ2-3
CDR3 protein: CASSWGLAGVKDTQYF

D gene: .
V gene: TRBV18
J gene: TRBJ2-7
CDR3 protein: CASSPIDGSPYEQYF

D gene: .
V gene: TRBV9
J gene: TRBJ2-3
CDR3 protein: CASRGGETDTQYF

D gene: .
V gene: TRBV5-1
J gene: TRBJ2-3
CDR3 protein: CASSLGGGGTDTQYF

D gene: TRBD1
V gene: TRBV4-2
J gene: TRBJ2-2
CDR3 protein: CASSQVSGQGAEELFF

D gene: TRBD1
V gene: TRBV6-6
J gene: TRBJ1-1
CDR3 protein: CASSPGTGEGSTEAFF

D gene: TRBD2
V gene: TRBV6-1
J gene: TRBJ2-7
CDR3 protein: CASSVASGAYEQYF

D gene: .
V gene: TRBV25-1
J gene: TRBJ2-1
CDR3 protein: CASSGLGRSYNEQFF

D gene: .
V gene: TRBV7-9
J gene: TRBJ1-2
CDR3 protein: CASGGTANYGYTF

D gene: TRBD1
V gene: TRBV9
J gene: TRBJ2-7
CDR3 protein: CASSVATGVSYEQYF

D gene: .
V gene: TRBV30
J gene: TRBJ2-3
CDR3 protein: CAWSVGSLWRDTQYF

D gene: .
V gene: TRBV5-4
J gene: TRBJ2-7
CDR3 protein: CASSLDGTTLYEQYF

D gene: TRBD1
V gene: TRBV6-6
J gene: TRBJ1-5
CDR3 protein: CASSSGTGGAGQPQHF

D gene: TRBD2
V gene: TRBV7-2
J gene: TRBJ2-5
CDR3 protein: CASSSGLAGGETQYF

D gene: .
V gene: TRBV18
J gene: TRBJ1-1
CDR3 protein: CASSPSGVNTEAFF

D gene: TRBD2
V gene: TRBV7-7
J gene: TRBJ2-2
CDR3 protein: CASSLAGGDDGELFF

D gene: .
V gene: TRBV6-1
J gene: TRBJ2-1
CDR3 protein: CASSESAGAYNEQFF

D gene: .
V gene: TRBV4-3
J gene: TRBJ2-2
CDR3 protein: CASSPDWTITGELFF

D gene: TRBD1
V gene: TRBV13
J gene: TRBJ1-5
CDR3 protein: CASSLGRTGDRVRQPQHF

D gene: .
V gene: TRBV4-2
J gene: TRBJ1-1
CDR3 protein: CASSLVPSGEGSTEAFF

D gene: TRBD2
V gene: TRBV10-3
J gene: TRBJ2-5
CDR3 protein: CAISDSGGRRETQYF

D gene: .
V gene: TRBV10-1
J gene: TRBJ1-1
CDR3 protein: CASTRDLNTEAFF

D gene: .
V gene: TRBV6-4
J gene: TRBJ2-7
CDR3 protein: CASSLRSSYEQYF

D gene: TRBD2
V gene: TRBV7-9
J gene: TRBJ2-1
CDR3 protein: CASGREWGSSEQFF

D gene: .
V gene: TRBV6-6
J gene: TRBJ1-2
CDR3 protein: CASIPALGGNYGYTF

D gene: .
V gene: TRBV7-9
J gene: TRBJ2-5
CDR3 protein: CASSLGYLETQYF

D gene: TRBD1
V gene: TRBV4-3
J gene: TRBJ2-1
CDR3 protein: CASSQTGDSYNEQFF

D gene: .
V gene: TRBV20-1
J gene: TRBJ2-7
CDR3 protein: CSASSSYEQYF

D gene: .
V gene: TRBV29-1
J gene: TRBJ2-3
CDR3 protein: CSVEDSRADTQYF

D gene: TRBD2
V gene: TRBV4-2
J gene: TRBJ2-7
CDR3 protein: CASSQGVSGGAIEQYF

D gene: .
V gene: TRBV11-2
J gene: TRBJ1-1
CDR3 protein: CASTPRGDTEAFF

D gene: TRBD1
V gene: TRBV5-6
J gene: TRBJ2-2
CDR3 protein: CASSLPGQGSGELFF

D gene: TRBD2
V gene: TRBV7-2
J gene: TRBJ2-7
CDR3 protein: CASFSGATYEQYF